This entry describes one T cell receptor beta chain. These data belong to a study of blood T cell repertoires in COVID-19. Overall study context: Italy, Spain and the United States were the sources of the convalescent and acute COVID-19 samples.

Sequencing was performed with immunoSEQ multiplex PCR; in TCRdb, only in-frame clones are kept and a portion is missing. Of some 70,000 clones listed, about nine tenths are singletons. The clonotype comes from a middle-aged man with COVID-19, enrolled during active disease. Sequencing used peripheral blood.

DNA of the CDR3: TGTGCCAGCAGCGCGACAGGAGCTGCTAACTATGGCTACACCTTC. Protein product: CASSATGAANYGYTF. The J gene is TRBJ1-2, the V gene TRBV7-8, with a tentative D call TRBD1 (6 bases). The CDR3 runs to 15 residues. The germline CDR1 and CDR2 sequences are SGHVS and FQNEAQ. V was clipped by 5 bases and J by 0 bases, with 13 bases between them.